This entry concerns a single T cell receptor (beta chain). Its specific antigen is unknown. Base qualities are not at hand, and no much larger clone is one base apart. The data were taken from a study of response to subunit inactivated influenza vaccine (dated by TCRdb to 2016 to 2018). In terms of the full investigation: Deep quantitative profiling of the T cell receptor repertoire was used in the study to follow responses to a trivalent subunit inactivated influenza vaccine. On the study overall, not on this receptor specifically: The authors proposed that each seasonal influenza vaccination may bring in only a limited number of new T cells.

Library preparation employed RT-PCR. Sequencer: Illumina HiSeq 2500. In TCRdb, the public reads were trimmed at Q25 with fastp and aligned with MiXCR, with productive beta chains retained. Every CDR3 protein is listed once, alongside the most common genes and DNA of its rows. The sample profile shows about 700,000 distinct CDR3 sequences; 14% of them were found once. 6.5% to 8.5% of the sample is taken by the ten largest. V is cut by 3 bases and J by 2 bases, and the space between the germline ends is 8 bases. The CDR3 runs 14 amino acids, cysteine and phenylalanine included. The only DNA kept is the CDR3, 42 bases in frame from the first base. Based on the germline V gene, the CDR1 and CDR2 sequences are MGHRA and YSYEKL.

The source is a man over 45 who received an inactivated influenza vaccine. Donor details come from another sample of the same person, matched by shared clones. The chain is assembled from TRBV4-1 and TRBJ1-5; TRBD1 is possibly the D segment (5 matching bases). Sequenced material: PBMCs from blood, taken less than 15 days before vaccination. The DNA is as follows: TGCGCCAGCAGCCACCGGGACGGCAATCAGCCCCAGCATTTT. Its protein product is CASSHRDGNQPQHF.